The sequence of this TCR beta chain was determined in a study of T cells in Graves' hyperthyroidism and ophthalmopathy. Looking at the study overall: Blood from the periphery was taken at initial diagnosis, before any treatment.

Remarks on this clonotype: Its antigen is not identified.

The V gene's germline CDR1 is SEHNR and CDR2 FQNEAQ (reference sequence). The J segment lost 5 bases and the V segment lost 7 bases, leaving 11 bases of the junction unmatched. The CDR3 is 15 amino acids. Cells are PBMCs isolated from roughly 9.2 ml of fresh blood. Findings of the study overall: Using 13 V-J features, a model discriminated ophthalmopathy from stable hyperthyroidism. The model anticipated ophthalmopathy a median about six months pre-onset.

RNA transcripts yielded amplified TCR beta CDR3 regions. Using the HTBI primer set, a first-round RT-PCR was run on the TCR CDR3. TCRdb analysed the multiplex PCR reads with MiXCR anew, one entry per CDR3 protein. The sample lists over 650,000 distinct CDR3 sequences, over 15% occurring once. The source is a man younger than 35 with Graves' hyperthyroidism. The rearrangement links TRBV7-9 to TRBJ2-7; 10 nucleotides align to TRBD2. Sequenced: blood. The CDR3 protein is CASTLARLAGDEQYF. CDR3 sequence (DNA): TGTGCCAGCACCCTAGCCCGGCTAGCGGGAGACGAGCAGTACTTC.